This TCR beta chain was documented in a study of blood T cell repertoires in COVID-19. Study context: Donors in the United States, Italy and Spain gave samples during acute or convalescent COVID-19. T cells, B-cell-depleted T cells, or PBMCs provided the cDNA or gDNA that served as material.

J lost 4 bases, V lost 3 bases, and 3 bases had no gene match. The germline V gene encodes CDR1 KGHSH and CDR2 LQKENI. The CDR3 loop spans 15 amino acids. In the original workflow: It was from reference gene primer amplification that nucleated cell counts were estimated. The assay was immunoSEQ multiplex PCR, and TCRdb's table has in-frame clones only and misses some. The DNA gave D and trimming, while V, J and clone size come from that table. The sample records around 65,000 clones, around four fifths being singletons. This clonotype was obtained from a woman older than 75 with active or convalescent COVID-19. The rearrangement links TRBV18 to TRBJ1-2; 12 bases fit TRBD1. The specimen was peripheral blood. The CDR3 region is CASSPGTGGGYGYTF. The CDR3 region has the DNA TGTGCCAGCTCACCCGGGACAGGGGGCGGCTATGGCTACACCTTC. Combining the CDR3 with reference TRBV18 and TRBJ1-2 gives the whole variable domain NAGVMQNPRHLVRRRGQEARLRCSPMKGHSHVYWYRQLPEEGLKFMVYLQKENIIDESGMPKERFSAEFPKEGPSILRIQQVVRGDSAAYFCASSPGTGGGYGYTFGSGTRLTVV.